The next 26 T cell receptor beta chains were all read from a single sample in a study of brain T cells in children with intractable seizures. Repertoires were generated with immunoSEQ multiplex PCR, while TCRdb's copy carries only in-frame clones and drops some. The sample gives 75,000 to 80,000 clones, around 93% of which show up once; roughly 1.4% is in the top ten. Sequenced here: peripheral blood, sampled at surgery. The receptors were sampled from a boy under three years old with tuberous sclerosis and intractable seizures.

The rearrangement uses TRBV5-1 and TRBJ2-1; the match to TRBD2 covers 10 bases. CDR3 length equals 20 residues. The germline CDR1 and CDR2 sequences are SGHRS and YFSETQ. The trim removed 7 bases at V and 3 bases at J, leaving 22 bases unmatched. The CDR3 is CASGPGRTSGKDERYNEQFF. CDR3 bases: TGCGCCAGCGGCCCGGGGAGAACTAGCGGGAAGGATGAACGCTACAATGAGCAGTTCTTC.

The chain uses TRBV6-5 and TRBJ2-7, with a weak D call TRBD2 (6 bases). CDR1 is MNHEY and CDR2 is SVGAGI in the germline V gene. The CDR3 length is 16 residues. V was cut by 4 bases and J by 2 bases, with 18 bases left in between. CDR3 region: CASSFHRTNPPYEQYF. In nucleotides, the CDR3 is TGTGCCAGCAGTTTCCACCGGACTAACCCCCCCTACGAGCAGTACTTC.

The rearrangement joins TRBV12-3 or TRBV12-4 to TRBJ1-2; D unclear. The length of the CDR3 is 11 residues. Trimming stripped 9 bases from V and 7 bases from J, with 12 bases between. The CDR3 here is CASSPSGGYTF. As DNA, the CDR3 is TGTGCCAGTTCGCCTAGCGGTGGCTACACCTTC.

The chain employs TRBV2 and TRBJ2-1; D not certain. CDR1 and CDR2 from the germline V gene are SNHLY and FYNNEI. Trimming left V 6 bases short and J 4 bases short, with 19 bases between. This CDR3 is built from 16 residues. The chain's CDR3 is CASRERQARAYNEQFF. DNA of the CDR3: TGTGCCAGCAGGGAACGACAAGCCCGGGCTTACAATGAGCAGTTCTTC.

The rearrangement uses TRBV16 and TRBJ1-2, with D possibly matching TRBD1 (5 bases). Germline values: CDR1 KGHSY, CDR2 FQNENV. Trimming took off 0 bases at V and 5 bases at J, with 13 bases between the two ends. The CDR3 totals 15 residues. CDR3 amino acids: CASSQSQGMGYGYTF. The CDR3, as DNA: TGTGCCAGCAGCCAATCCCAGGGAATGGGTTATGGCTACACCTTC.

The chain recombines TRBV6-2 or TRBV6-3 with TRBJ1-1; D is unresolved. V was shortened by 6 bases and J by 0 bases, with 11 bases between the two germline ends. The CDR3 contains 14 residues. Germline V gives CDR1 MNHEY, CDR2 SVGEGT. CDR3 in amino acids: CASSVGPMNTEAFF. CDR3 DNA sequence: TGTGCCAGCAGCGTCGGACCGATGAACACTGAAGCTTTCTTT.

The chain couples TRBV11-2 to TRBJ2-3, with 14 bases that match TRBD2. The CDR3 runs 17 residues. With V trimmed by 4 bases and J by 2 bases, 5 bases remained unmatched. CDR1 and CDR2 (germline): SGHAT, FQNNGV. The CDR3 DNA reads TGTGCCAGCAGCTCCGGGACTAGCGGGGGCCCCACAGATACGCAGTATTTT. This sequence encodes CASSSGTSGGPTDTQYF.

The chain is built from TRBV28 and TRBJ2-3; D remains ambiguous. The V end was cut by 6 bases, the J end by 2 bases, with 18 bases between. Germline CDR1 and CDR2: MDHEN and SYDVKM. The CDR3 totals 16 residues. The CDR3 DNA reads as TGTGCCAGCAGCTCCATGGATTCCCCAAACACAGATACGCAGTATTTT. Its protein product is CASSSMDSPNTDTQYF.

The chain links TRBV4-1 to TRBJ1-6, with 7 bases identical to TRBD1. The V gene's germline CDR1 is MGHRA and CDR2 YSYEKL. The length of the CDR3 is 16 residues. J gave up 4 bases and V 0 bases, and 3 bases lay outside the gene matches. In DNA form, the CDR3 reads TGCGCCAGCAGCCAAGATGTGGGACAGTATAATTCACCCCTCCACTTT. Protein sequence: CASSQDVGQYNSPLHF.

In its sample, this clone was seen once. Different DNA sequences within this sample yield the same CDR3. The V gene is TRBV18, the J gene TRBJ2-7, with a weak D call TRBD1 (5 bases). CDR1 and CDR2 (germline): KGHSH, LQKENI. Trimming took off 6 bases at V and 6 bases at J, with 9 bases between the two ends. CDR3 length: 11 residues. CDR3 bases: TGTGCCAGCTCCCCAGGGCGCGAGCAGTACTTC. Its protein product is CASSPGREQYF. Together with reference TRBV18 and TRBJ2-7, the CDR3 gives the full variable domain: NAGVMQNPRHLVRRRGQEARLRCSPMKGHSHVYWYRQLPEEGLKFMVYLQKENIIDESGMPKERFSAEFPKEGPSILRIQQVVRGDSAAYFCASSPGREQYFGPGTRLTVT.

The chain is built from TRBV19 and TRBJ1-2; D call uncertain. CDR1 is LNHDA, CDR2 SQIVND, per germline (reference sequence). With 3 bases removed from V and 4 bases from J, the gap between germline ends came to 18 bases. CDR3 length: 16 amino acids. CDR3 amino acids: CASSMYSDSLPYGYTF. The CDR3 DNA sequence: TGTGCCAGTAGTATGTACAGCGACTCGCTGCCCTATGGCTACACCTTC.

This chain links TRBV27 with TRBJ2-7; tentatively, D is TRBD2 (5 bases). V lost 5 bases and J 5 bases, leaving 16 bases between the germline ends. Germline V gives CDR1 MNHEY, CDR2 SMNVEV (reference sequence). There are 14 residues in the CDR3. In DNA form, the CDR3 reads TGTGCCAGCAGTGACCTGTTCGGGAAGGACGAGCAGTACTTC. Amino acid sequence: CASSDLFGKDEQYF.

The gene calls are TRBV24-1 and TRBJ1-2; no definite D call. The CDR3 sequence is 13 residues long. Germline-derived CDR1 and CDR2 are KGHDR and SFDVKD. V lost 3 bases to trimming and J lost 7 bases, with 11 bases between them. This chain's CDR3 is CATSDPWTGGYTF. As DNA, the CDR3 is TGTGCCACCAGTGATCCATGGACCGGTGGCTACACCTTC.

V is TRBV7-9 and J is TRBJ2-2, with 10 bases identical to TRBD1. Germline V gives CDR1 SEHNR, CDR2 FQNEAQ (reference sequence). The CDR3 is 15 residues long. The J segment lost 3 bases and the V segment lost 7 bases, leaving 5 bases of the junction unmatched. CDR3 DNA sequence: TGTGCCAGCACCCGGACAGGGGGGGACACCGGGGAGCTGTTTTTT. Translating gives CASTRTGGDTGELFF.

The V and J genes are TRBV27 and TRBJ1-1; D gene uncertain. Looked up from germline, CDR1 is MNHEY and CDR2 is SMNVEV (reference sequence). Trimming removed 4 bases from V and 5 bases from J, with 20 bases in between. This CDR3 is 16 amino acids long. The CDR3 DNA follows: TGTGCCAGCAGTTCCCGCGCCGGGAGGGAAGTAACTGAAGCTTTCTTT. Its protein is CASSSRAGREVTEAFF.

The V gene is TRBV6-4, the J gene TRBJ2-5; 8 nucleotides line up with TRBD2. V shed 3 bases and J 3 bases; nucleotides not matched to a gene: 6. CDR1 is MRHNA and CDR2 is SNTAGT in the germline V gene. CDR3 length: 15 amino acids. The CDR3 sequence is CASSERPGGEETQYF. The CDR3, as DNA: TGTGCCAGCAGTGAGAGGCCGGGAGGGGAAGAGACCCAGTACTTC.

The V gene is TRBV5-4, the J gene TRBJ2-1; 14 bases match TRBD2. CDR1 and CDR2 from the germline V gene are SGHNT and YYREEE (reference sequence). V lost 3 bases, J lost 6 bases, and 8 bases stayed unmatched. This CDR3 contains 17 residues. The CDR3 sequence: CASSWGLAGESVNEQFF. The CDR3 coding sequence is TGTGCCAGCAGCTGGGGACTAGCGGGAGAGAGTGTCAATGAGCAGTTCTTC.

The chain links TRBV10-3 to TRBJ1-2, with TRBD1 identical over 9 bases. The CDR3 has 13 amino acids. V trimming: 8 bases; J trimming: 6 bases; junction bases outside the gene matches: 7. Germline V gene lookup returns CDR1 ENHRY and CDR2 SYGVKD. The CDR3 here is CAIRRTGEDGYTF. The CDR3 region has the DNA TGTGCCATCCGAAGGACAGGGGAGGATGGCTACACCTTC.

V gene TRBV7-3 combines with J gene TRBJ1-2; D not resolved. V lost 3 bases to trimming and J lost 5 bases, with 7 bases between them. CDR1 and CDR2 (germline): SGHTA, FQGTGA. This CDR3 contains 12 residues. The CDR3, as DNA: TGTGCCAGCAGCTTTGACCATTATGGCTACACCTTC. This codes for CASSFDHYGYTF.

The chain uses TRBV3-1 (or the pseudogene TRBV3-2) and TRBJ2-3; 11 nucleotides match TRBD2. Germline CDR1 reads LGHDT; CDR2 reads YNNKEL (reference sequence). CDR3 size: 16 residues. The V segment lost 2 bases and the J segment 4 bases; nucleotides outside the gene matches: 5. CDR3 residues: CASSQPSGGLADTQYF. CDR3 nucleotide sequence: TGTGCCAGCAGCCAACCTAGCGGGGGGCTCGCAGATACGCAGTATTTT.

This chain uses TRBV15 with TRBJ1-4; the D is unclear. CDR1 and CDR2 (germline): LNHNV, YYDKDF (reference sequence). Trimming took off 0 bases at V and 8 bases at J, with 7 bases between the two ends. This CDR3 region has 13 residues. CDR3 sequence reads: CATSRDGSEKLFF. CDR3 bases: TGTGCCACCAGCAGAGACGGATCCGAAAAACTGTTTTTT.

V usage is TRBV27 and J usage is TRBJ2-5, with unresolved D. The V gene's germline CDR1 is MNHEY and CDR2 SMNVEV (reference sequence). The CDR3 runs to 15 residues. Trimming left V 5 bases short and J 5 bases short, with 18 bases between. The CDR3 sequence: CASSPRWTLGETQYF. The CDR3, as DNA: TGTGCCAGCAGTCCCCGATGGACCTTGGGGGAGACCCAGTACTTC.

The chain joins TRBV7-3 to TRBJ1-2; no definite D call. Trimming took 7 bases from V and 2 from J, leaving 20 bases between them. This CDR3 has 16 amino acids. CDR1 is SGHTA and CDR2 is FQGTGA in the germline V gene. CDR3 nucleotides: TGTGCCAGCATCCTTTTCCACGGGGTACAGAACTATGGCTACACCTTC. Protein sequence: CASILFHGVQNYGYTF.

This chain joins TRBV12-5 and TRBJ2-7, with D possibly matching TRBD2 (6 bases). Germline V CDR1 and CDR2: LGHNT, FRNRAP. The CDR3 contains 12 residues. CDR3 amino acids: CVGTSDGYEQYF. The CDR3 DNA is TGTGTCGGGACTTCAGACGGCTACGAGCAGTACTTC.

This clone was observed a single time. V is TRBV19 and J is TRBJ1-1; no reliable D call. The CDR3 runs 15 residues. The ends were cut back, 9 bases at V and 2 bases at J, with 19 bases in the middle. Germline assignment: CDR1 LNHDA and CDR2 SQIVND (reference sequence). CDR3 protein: CASRYGQTYNTEAFF. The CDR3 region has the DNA TGTGCCAGCAGATACGGCCAAACCTATAACACTGAAGCTTTCTTT.

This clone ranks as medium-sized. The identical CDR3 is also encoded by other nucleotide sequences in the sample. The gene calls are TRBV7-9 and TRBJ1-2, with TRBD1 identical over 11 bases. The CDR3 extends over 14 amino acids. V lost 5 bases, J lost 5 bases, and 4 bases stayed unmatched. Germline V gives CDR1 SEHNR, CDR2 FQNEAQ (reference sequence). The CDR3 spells CASSPGQGGYGYTF. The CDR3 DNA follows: TGTGCCAGCAGCCCGGGACAGGGGGGGTATGGCTACACCTTC.